These 6 T cell receptor beta chains were sequenced from one sample in a study of blood T cell repertoires in COVID-19 (dated by TCRdb to 2020 to 2022). The receptor library was made with the immunoSEQ multiplex PCR assay. Not all clones reach the TCRdb copy of this immuneACCESS table, which keeps in-frame sequences only. Checked studies attribute under half of the gap to unresolved V genes and leave the rest unexplained. The sample table records under 250,000 clones; approximately 84% of these occur just once. 3% to 3.5% of the sample rests with the top ten. Material for sequencing was peripheral blood. These receptors originate from a woman between 25 and 40 years old who had recovered from COVID-19.

This chain connects TRBV5-1 to TRBJ2-5, with D perhaps matching TRBD2 (6 bases). The CDR3 is 15 residues long. The germline V gene encodes CDR1 SGHRS and CDR2 YFSETQ. V gave up 3 bases and J gave up 5 bases, with 17 bases separating them. The CDR3 sequence: CASSSRTGTRETQYF. The CDR3 DNA follows: TGCGCCAGCAGCTCCAGAACCGGGACTCGGGAGACCCAGTACTTC.

The chain recombines TRBV19 with TRBJ2-2; 7 bases line up with TRBD2. The V gene end was trimmed by 4 bases and the J gene end by 6 bases; junction bases not matched to a gene: 8. The CDR3 has 15 residues. Germline assignment: CDR1 LNHDA and CDR2 SQIVND (reference sequence). Here the CDR3 reads CASSRDAGGSGELFF. The CDR3 DNA follows: TGTGCCAGTAGTAGGGACGCCGGGGGGTCCGGGGAGCTGTTTTTT.

This clone has just one count. Other DNA sequences in this specimen translate into the identical CDR3. V usage is TRBV6-5 and J usage is TRBJ2-7; TRBD2 might be the D (5 bases). V shed 0 bases and J shed 0 bases, with 9 bases lying between them. CDR3 length equals 15 residues. In germline, CDR1 is MNHEY, CDR2 SVGAGI. The CDR3: CASSYSSGSSYEQYF. CDR3 bases: TGTGCCAGCAGTTACTCGAGCGGCAGCTCCTACGAGCAGTACTTC.

The genes are TRBV3-1 (or the pseudogene TRBV3-2) and TRBJ2-7; D might be TRBD1 (6 bases). Germline V CDR1 and CDR2: LGHDT, YNNKEL (reference sequence). V lost 3 bases, J lost 3 bases, and 15 bases lay in between. This CDR3 has 15 residues. Here the CDR3 reads CASSHFRTGNYEQYF. The CDR3 DNA reads as TGTGCCAGCAGCCACTTTAGAACAGGGAACTACGAGCAGTACTTC.

The V and J genes are TRBV29-1 and TRBJ2-5; TRBD2 agrees at 8 bases. The germline CDR1 and CDR2 sequences are SQVTM and ANQGSEA. The CDR3 runs to 15 residues. Unmatched junction bases numbered 10, after V lost 2 bases and J lost 5 bases. The CDR3 bases are TGCAGCGTTGAAATCAGCGGGAGTTTGGTGGAGACCCAGTACTTC. Encoded protein: CSVEISGSLVETQYF.

V and J are TRBV28 and TRBJ2-7; tentative D call: TRBD2 (6 bases). Germline CDR1 and CDR2: MDHEN and SYDVKM. Deletions cut 6 bases from V and 3 bases from J, with 12 bases between. The CDR3 consists of 13 residues. In DNA, the CDR3 is TGTGCCAGCAGGGGCGGGGTTAACTACGAGCAGTACTTC. It yields the protein CASRGGVNYEQYF.